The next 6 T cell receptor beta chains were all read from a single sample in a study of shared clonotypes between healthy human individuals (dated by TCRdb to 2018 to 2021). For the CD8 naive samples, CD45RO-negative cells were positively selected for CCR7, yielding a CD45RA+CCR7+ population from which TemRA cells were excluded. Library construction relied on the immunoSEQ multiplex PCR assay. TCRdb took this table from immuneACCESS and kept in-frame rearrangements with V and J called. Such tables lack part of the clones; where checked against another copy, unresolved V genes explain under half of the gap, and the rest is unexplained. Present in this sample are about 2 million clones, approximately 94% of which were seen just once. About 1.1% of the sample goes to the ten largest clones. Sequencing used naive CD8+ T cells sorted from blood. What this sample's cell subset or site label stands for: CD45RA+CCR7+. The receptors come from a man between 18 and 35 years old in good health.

The CDR3 reads CASSLGGGPFMNTEAFF. CDR3 sequence (DNA): TGCGCCAGCAGCTTGGGCGGGGGCCCATTTATGAACACTGAAGCTTTCTTT. The J gene is TRBJ1-1, the V gene TRBV5-1; D is perhaps TRBD1 (6 bases). This CDR3 has 17 residues. The germline V and J ends were trimmed by 0 bases and 0 bases, with 15 bases remaining between them. Looked up from germline, CDR1 is SGHRS and CDR2 is YFSETQ.

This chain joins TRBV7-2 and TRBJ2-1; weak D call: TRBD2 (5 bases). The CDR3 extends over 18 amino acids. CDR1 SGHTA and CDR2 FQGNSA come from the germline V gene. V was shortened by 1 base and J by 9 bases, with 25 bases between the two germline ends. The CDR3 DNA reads TGTGCCAGCAGCTTAGTTTCGGGTGAGGGCTACCCTGTTTTTGAGCAGTTCTTC. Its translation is CASSLVSGEGYPVFEQFF.

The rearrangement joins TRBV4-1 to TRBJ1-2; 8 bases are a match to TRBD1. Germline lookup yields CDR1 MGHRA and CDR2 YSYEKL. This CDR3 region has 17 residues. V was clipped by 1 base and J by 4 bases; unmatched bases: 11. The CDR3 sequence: CASSQGSRGQGVYGYTF. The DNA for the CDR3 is TGCGCCAGCAGCCAAGGGAGCAGGGGGCAGGGGGTCTATGGCTACACCTTC.

CDR3 nucleotide sequence: TGCGCCAGCAGCCAAGATAGGTCAGGGGGCGATGGCTACACCTTC. Amino acid sequence: CASSQDRSGGDGYTF. The genes are TRBV4-3 and TRBJ1-2; 8 positions match TRBD1. CDR1 is LGHNA and CDR2 is YSLEER in the germline V gene. With 0 bases clipped from V and 6 bases from J, the junction kept 6 bases outside the gene matches. The CDR3 totals 15 residues.

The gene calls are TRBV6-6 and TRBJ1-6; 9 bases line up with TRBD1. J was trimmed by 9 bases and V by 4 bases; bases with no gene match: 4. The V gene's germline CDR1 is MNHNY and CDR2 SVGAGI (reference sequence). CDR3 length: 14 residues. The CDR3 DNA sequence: TGTGCCAGCAGTTTACAGGGGGCAAGTTCACCCCTCCACTTT. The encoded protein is CASSLQGASSPLHF.

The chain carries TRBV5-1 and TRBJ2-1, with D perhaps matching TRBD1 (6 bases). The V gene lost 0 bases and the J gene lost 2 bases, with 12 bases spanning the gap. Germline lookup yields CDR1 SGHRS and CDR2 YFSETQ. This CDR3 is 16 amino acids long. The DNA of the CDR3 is TGCGCCAGCAGCTTGGAGGGGGACACAACCTACAATGAGCAGTTCTTC. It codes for CASSLEGDTTYNEQFF.